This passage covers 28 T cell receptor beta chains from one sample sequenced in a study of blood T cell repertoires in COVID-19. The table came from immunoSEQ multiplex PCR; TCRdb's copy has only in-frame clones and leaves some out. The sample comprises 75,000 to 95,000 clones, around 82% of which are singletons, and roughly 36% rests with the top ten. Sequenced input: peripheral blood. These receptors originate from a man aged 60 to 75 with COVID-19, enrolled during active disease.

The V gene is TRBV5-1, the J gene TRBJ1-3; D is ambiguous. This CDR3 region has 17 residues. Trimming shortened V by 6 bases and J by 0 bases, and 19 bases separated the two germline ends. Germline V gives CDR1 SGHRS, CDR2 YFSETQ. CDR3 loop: CASTWSGDQNSGNTIYF. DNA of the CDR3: TGCGCCAGCACCTGGAGTGGCGATCAAAACTCTGGAAACACCATATATTTT.

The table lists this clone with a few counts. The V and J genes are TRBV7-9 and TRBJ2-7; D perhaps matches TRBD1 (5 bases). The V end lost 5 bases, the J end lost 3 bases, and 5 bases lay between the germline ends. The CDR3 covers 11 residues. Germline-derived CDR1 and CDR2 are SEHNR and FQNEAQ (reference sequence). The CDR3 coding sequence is TGTGCCAGCAGCGGACACTACGAGCAGTACTTC. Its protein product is CASSGHYEQYF.

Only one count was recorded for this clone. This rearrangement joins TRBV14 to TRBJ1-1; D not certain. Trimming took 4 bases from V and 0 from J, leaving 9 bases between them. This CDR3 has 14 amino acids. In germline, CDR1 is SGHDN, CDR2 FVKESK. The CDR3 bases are TGTGCCAGCAGCCTCCTAGCTATGAACACTGAAGCTTTCTTT. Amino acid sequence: CASSLLAMNTEAFF.

CDR3 in amino acids: CASSYSQRAPTPEAFF. The CDR3 nucleotides read TGTGCCAGCAGTTACTCTCAGAGGGCTCCCACCCCTGAAGCTTTCTTT. The chain links TRBV6-2 or TRBV6-3 to TRBJ1-1, with D unresolved. The V end lost 0 bases, the J end lost 6 bases, and 17 bases lay between the germline ends. The V gene's germline CDR1 is MNHEY and CDR2 SVGEGT. The CDR3 covers 16 residues.

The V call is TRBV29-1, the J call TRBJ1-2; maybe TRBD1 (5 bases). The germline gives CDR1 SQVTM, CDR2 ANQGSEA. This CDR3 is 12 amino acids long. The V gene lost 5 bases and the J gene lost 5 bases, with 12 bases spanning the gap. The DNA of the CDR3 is TGCAGCGTTCAGGACACAGATTATGGCTACACCTTC. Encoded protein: CSVQDTDYGYTF.

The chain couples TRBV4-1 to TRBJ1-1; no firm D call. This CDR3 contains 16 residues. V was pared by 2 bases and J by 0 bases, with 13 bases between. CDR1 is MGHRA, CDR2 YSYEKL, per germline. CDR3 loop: CASSQMSSKMNTEAFF. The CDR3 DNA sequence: TGCGCCAGCAGCCAAATGAGTTCTAAGATGAACACTGAAGCTTTCTTT.

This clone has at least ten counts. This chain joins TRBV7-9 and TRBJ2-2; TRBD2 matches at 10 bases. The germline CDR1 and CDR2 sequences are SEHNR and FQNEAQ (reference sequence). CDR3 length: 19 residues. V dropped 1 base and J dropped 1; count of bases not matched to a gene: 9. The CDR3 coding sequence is TGTGCCAGCAGCTTAGTTTTGGCTAGCGGGGGCCTGAACACCGGGGAGCTGTTTTTT. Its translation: CASSLVLASGGLNTGELFF.

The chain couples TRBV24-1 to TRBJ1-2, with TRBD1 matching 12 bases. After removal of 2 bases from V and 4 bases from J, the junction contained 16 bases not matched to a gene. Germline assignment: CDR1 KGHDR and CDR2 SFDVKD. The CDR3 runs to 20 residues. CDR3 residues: CATSDWGTGGPVVGSYGYTF. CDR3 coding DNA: TGTGCCACCAGTGATTGGGGGACAGGGGGCCCTGTGGTGGGATCCTATGGCTACACCTTC.

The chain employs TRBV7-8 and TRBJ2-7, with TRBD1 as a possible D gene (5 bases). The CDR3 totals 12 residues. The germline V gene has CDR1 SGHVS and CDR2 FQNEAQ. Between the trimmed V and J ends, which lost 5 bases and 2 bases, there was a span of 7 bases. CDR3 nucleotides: TGTGCCAGCAGCAAGGACACCTACGAGCAGTACTTC. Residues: CASSKDTYEQYF. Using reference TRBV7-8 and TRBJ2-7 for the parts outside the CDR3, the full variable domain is GAGVSQSPRYKVAKRGQDVALRCDPISGHVSLFWYQQALGQGPEFLTYFQNEAQLDKSGLPSDRFFAERPEGSVSTLKIQRTQQEDSAVYLCASSKDTYEQYFGPGTRLTVT.

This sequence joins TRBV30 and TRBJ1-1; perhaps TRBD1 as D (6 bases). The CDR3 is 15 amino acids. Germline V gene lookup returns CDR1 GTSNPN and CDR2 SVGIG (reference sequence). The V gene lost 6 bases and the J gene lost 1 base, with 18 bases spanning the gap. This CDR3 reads CACGPNRDKNTEAFF. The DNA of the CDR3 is TGTGCCTGCGGACCCAACAGGGACAAGAACACTGAAGCTTTCTTT.

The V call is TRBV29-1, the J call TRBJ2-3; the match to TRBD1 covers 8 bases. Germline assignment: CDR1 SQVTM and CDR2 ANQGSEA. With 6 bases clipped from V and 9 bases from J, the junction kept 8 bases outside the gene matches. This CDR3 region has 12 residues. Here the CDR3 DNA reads TGCAGCGTCTTCGGACAGGGACGGACGCAGTATTTT. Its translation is CSVFGQGRTQYF.

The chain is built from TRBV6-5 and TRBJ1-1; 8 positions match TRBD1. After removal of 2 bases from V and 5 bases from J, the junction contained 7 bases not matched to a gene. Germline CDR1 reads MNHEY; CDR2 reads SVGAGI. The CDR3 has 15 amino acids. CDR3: CASSYKTDRVTEAFF. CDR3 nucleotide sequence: TGTGCCAGCAGTTACAAAACGGACAGGGTTACTGAAGCTTTCTTT.

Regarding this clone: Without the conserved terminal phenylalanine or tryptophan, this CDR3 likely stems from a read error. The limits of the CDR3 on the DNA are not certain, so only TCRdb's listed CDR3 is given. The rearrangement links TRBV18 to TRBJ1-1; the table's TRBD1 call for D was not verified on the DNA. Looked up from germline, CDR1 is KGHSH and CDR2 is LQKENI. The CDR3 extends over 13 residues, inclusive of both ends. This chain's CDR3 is CASSPTIRDRAEI.

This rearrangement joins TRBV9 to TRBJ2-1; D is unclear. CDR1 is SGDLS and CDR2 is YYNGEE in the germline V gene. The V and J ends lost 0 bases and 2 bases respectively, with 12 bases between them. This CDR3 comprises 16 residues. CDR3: CASSVGSTVTYNEQFF. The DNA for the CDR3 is TGTGCCAGCAGCGTAGGGTCTACGGTGACCTACAATGAGCAGTTCTTC.

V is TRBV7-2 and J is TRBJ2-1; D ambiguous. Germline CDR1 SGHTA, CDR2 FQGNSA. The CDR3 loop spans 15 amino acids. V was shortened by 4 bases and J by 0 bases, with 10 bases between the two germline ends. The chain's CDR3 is CASSSDRSSYNEQFF. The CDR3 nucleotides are TGTGCCAGCAGCTCCGACCGGAGCTCCTACAATGAGCAGTTCTTC.

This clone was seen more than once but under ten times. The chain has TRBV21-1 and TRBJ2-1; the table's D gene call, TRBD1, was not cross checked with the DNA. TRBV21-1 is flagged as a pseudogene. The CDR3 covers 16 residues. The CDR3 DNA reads TGTGCCAGCAGACGCAGAGGACAGCCCTACTACAATGAGCAGTTCTTC. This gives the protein CASRRRGQPYYNEQFF.

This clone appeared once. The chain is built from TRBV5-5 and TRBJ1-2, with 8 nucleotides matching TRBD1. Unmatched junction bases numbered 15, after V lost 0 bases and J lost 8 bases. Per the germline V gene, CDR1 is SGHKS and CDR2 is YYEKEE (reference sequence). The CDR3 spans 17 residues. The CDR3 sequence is CASSLVGQGQGWGGYTF. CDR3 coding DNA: TGTGCCAGCAGCTTGGTTGGACAGGGCCAAGGGTGGGGAGGCTACACCTTC.

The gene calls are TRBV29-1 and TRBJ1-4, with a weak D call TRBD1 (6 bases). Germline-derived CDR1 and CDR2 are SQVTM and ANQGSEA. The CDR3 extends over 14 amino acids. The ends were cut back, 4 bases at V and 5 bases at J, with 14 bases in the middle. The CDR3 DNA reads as TGCAGCGTTGTCAGTCTGGGGGCGAATGAAAAACTGTTTTTT. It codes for CSVVSLGANEKLFF.

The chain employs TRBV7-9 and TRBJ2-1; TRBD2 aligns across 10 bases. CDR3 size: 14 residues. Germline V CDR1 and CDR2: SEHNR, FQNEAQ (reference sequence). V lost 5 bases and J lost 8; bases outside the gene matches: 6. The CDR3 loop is CASSISGRADEQFF. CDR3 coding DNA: TGTGCCAGCAGCATAAGCGGGAGGGCCGATGAGCAGTTCTTC.

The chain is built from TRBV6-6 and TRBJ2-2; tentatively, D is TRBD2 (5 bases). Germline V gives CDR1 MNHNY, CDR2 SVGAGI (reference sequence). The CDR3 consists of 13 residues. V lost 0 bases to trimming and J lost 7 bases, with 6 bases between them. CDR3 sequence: CASSYSAGGELFF. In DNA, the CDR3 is TGTGCCAGCAGTTACTCCGCGGGCGGGGAGCTGTTTTTT.

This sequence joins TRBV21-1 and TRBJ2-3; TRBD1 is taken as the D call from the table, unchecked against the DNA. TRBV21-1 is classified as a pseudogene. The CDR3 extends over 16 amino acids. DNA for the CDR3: TGTGCCAGCAGCAAATTTCACAGGGGAGGCACAGATACGCAGTATTTT. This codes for CASSKFHRGGTDTQYF.

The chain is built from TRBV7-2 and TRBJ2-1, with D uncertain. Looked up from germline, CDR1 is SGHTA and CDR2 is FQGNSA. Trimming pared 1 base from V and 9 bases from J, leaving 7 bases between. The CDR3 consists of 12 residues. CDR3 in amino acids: CASSLGVAEQFF. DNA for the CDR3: TGTGCCAGCAGCTTAGGCGTTGCTGAGCAGTTCTTC.

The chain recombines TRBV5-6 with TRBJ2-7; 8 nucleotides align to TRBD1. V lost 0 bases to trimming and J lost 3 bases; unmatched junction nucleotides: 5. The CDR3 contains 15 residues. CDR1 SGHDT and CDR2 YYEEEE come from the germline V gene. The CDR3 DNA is TGTGCCAGCAGCTTGGGGACAGGGTCTTTCTACGAGCAGTACTTC. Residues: CASSLGTGSFYEQYF. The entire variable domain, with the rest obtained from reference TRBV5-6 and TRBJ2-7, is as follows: DAGVTQSPTHLIKTRGQQVTLRCSPKSGHDTVSWYQQALGQGPQFIFQYYEEEERQRGNFPDRFSGHQFPNYSSELNVNALLLGDSALYLCASSLGTGSFYEQYFGPGTRLTVT.

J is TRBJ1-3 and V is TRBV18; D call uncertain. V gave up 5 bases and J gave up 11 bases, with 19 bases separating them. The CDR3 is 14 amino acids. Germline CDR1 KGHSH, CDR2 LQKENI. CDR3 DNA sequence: TGTGCCAGCTCAACGCCTGTCCGGGAAAGGGCCATATATTTT. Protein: CASSTPVRERAIYF.

Here the CDR3 reads CASSSKQGPDTQYF. CDR3 bases: TGCGCCAGCAGTTCCAAACAGGGCCCAGATACGCAGTATTTT. This chain links TRBV5-1 with TRBJ2-3; perhaps TRBD1 as D (6 bases). Trimming removed 5 bases at V and 4 bases at J, with 14 bases between. The CDR3 is made up of 14 amino acids. Germline V gene data show CDR1 as SGHRS and CDR2 as YFSETQ.

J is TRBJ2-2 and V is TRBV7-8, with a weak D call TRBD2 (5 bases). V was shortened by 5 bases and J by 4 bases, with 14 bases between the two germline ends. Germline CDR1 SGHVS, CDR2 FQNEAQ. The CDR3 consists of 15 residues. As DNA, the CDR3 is TGTGCCAGCAGCCCCGAGGAGCGGCGCACCGGGGAGCTGTTTTTT. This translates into CASSPEERRTGELFF.

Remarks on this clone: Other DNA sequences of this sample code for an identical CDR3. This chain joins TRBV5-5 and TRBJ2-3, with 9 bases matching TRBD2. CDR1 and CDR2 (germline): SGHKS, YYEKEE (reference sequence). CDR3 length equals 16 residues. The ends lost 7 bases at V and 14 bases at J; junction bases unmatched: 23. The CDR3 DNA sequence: TGTGCCAGCCGCTGGGGCGGGGGGGGGAGGGCCCTCCCTGGGTATTTT. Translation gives CASRWGGGGRALPGYF.

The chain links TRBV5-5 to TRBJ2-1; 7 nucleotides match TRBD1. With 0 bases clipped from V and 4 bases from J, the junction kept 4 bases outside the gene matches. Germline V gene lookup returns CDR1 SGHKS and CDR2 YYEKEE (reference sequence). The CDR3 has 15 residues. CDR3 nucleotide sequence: TGTGCCAGCAGCTTGGAGGGACAGACTTACAATGAGCAGTTCTTC. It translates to CASSLEGQTYNEQFF.